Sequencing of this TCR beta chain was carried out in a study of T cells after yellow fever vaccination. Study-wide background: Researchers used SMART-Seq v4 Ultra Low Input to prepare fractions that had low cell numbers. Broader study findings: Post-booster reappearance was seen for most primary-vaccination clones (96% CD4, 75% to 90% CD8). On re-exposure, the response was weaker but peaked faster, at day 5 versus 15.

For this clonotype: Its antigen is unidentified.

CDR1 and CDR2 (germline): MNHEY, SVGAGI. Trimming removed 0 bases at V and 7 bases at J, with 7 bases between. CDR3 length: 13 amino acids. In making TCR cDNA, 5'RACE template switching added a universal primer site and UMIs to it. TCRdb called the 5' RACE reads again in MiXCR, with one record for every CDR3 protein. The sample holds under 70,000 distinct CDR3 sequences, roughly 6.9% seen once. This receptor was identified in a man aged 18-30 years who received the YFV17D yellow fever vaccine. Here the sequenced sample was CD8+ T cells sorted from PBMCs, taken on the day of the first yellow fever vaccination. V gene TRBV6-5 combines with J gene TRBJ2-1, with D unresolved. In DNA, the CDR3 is TGTGCCAGCAGTTACTCCCCCGAGAATGAGCAGTTCTTC. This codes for CASSYSPENEQFF.